These 20 T cell receptor beta chains share one sample of origin, sequenced in a study of T cells in Graves' hyperthyroidism and ophthalmopathy. Amplified regions were TCR beta CDR3 sequences from RNA transcripts. Primed by the HTBI set, a first-round RT-PCR was run on the TCR CDR3. TCRdb re-called the multiplex PCR reads with MiXCR, one entry per CDR3 protein. Of approximately 150,000 distinct CDR3 sequences in the sample, 9.4% were seen once. Sequences were obtained from blood. These receptors came from a young woman with Graves' hyperthyroidism that later progressed to Graves' ophthalmopathy.

The rearrangement joins TRBV12-3 or TRBV12-4 to TRBJ1-4, with 8 bases fitting TRBD1. The CDR3 is 14 amino acids. The J segment lost 6 bases and the V segment lost 6 bases, leaving 6 bases of the junction unmatched. CDR3 sequence: CASSRDRTYEKLFF. CDR3 coding DNA: TGTGCCAGCAGCCGGGACAGGACATATGAAAAACTGTTTTTT.

This clonotype occurred many times. This rearrangement joins TRBV7-9 to TRBJ1-4; no reliable D call. This CDR3 region has 14 residues. Trimming left V 3 bases short and J 4 bases short, with 9 bases between. Germline CDR1 and CDR2: SEHNR and FQNEAQ (reference sequence). CDR3 residues: CASSFGGNNEKLFF. CDR3 DNA: TGTGCCAGCAGCTTCGGTGGGAATAATGAAAAACTGTTTTTT.

The rearrangement joins TRBV19 to TRBJ1-1; no clear D gene. The CDR3 extends over 13 amino acids. V lost 4 bases and J 1 base, leaving 7 bases between the germline ends. Germline V gene data show CDR1 as LNHDA and CDR2 as SQIVND (reference sequence). The chain's CDR3 is CASSTNKNTEAFF. The DNA of the CDR3 is TGTGCCAGTAGTACCAATAAGAACACTGAAGCTTTCTTT.

This clonotype showed up just a few times. The gene calls are TRBV30 and TRBJ1-6; D is unresolved. V gave up 4 bases and J gave up 0 bases, with 7 bases separating them. Germline CDR1 reads GTSNPN; CDR2 reads SVGIG (reference sequence). The CDR3 runs 14 residues. CDR3: CAWTKSSYNSPLHF. The CDR3 region has the DNA TGTGCCTGGACCAAGAGCTCCTATAATTCACCCCTCCACTTT.

As regards this clonotype: A much larger clone differs from this one at a single base, so this may be a read error. This chain connects TRBV7-9 to TRBJ2-7, with a possible D match to TRBD2 (6 bases). In germline, CDR1 is SEHNR, CDR2 FQNEAQ (reference sequence). There are 13 residues in the CDR3. The CDR3 protein is CASSLEAGYEQHF. The CDR3 bases are TGTGCCAGCAGCTTAGAAGCGGGCTACGAGCAGCACTTC.

This clonotype was seen repeatedly, ten times or more. CDR3 residues: CATSYRKEETQYF. CDR3 DNA sequence: TGTGCCACCAGCTACAGGAAGGAGGAGACCCAGTACTTC. J is TRBJ2-5 and V is TRBV15, with D maybe TRBD1 (5 bases). This CDR3 is 13 amino acids long. The ends were cut back, 5 bases at V and 5 bases at J, with 12 bases in the middle. Germline V gene lookup returns CDR1 LNHNV and CDR2 YYDKDF (reference sequence).

This clonotype was seen repeatedly, ten times or more. This chain joins TRBV3-1 and TRBJ2-5; unclear D gene. The CDR3 is 14 residues long. The ends were cut back, 6 bases at V and 7 bases at J, with 18 bases in the middle. The germline gives CDR1 LGHDT, CDR2 YNNKEL (reference sequence). In DNA form, the CDR3 reads TGTGCCAGCAGAGCCCCGACCCCCGCAGGGACCCAGTACTTC. Amino acid sequence: CASRAPTPAGTQYF.

This clonotype has ten or more counts. J is TRBJ1-1 and V is TRBV9; no reliable D call. The CDR3 is 13 amino acids. Germline V lookup: CDR1 SGDLS, CDR2 YYNGEE. The germline V and J ends were trimmed by 0 bases and 4 bases, with 7 bases remaining between them. The CDR3 loop reads CASSVDVSTEAFF. Written as DNA, the CDR3 is TGTGCCAGCAGCGTAGATGTGAGCACTGAAGCTTTCTTT.

Many counts were recorded for this clonotype. The CDR3: CASSLLTGGGYTF. The CDR3, as DNA: TGTGCCAGCAGCTTGCTGACAGGAGGAGGCTACACCTTC. The chain uses TRBV7-9 and TRBJ1-2; D might be TRBD1 (6 bases). CDR3 length: 13 amino acids. V was cut by 3 bases and J by 8 bases, with 13 bases left in between. Germline loops: CDR1 SEHNR, CDR2 FQNEAQ (reference sequence).

This clonotype was observed a few times. This sequence may be a read error, since a much larger clone differs from it by one base. This chain uses TRBV6-1 with TRBJ2-2; 8 bases match TRBD1. The CDR3 runs to 15 residues. Germline CDR1 MNHNS, CDR2 SASEGT. With 7 bases clipped from V and 7 bases from J, the junction kept 11 bases outside the gene matches. For the CDR3, the DNA is TGTGCCAGCATATCCCTACGGACAGGGATCGGGGAGCTGTTTTTT. Protein: CASISLRTGIGELFF.

This clonotype was found many times. This chain joins TRBV2 and TRBJ2-3, with TRBD2 identical over 9 bases. J lost 5 bases, V lost 3 bases, and 6 bases had no gene match. CDR1 and CDR2 from the germline V gene are SNHLY and FYNNEI. This CDR3 is 15 amino acids long. In DNA form, the CDR3 reads TGTGCCAGCAGTGACCTAGCGGGAACCGTAGATACGCAGTATTTT. Translated, it gives CASSDLAGTVDTQYF.

The sample holds many counts of this clonotype. The chain has TRBV12-3 or TRBV12-4 and TRBJ2-7; 9 positions agree with TRBD2. V lost 7 bases, J lost 2 bases, and 9 bases stayed unmatched. There are 15 residues in the CDR3. As DNA, the CDR3 is TGTGCCAGCACCCTTAGCGGGAGTAGCCCCTACGAGCAGTACTTC. It yields the protein CASTLSGSSPYEQYF.

In this sample, this clonotype turned up many times. CDR3 sequence reads: CAWSLDTSGNTIYF. The CDR3 nucleotides are TGTGCCTGGAGTCTCGACACCTCTGGAAACACCATATATTTT. This chain connects TRBV30 to TRBJ1-3; the D is unclear. The CDR3 runs to 14 residues. Trimming removed 2 bases from V and 0 bases from J, with 8 bases in between. Looked up from germline, CDR1 is GTSNPN and CDR2 is SVGIG (reference sequence).

This clonotype turned up a few times. DNA for the CDR3: TGTGCCAGCAGCAAGGGGGGGTACAATGAGCAGTTCTTC. Encoded protein: CASSKGGYNEQFF. The chain couples TRBV4-2 to TRBJ2-1; D might be TRBD2 (7 bases). The CDR3 has 13 amino acids. V shed 5 bases and J shed 4 bases, with 9 bases lying between them. Germline V gene sequence: CDR1 LGHNA, CDR2 YNFKEQ.

This clonotype was seen at least ten times. V gene TRBV11-2 combines with J gene TRBJ1-6; D not resolved. V was cut by 4 bases and J by 8 bases, with 9 bases left in between. Germline CDR1 and CDR2: SGHAT and FQNNGV. The CDR3 is made up of 13 amino acids. Written as DNA, the CDR3 is TGTGCCAGCAGCTGGGATGGGGATTCACCCCTCCACTTT. Its protein product is CASSWDGDSPLHF.

This clonotype was seen at least ten times. CDR3 coding DNA: TGTGCCAGCAGCGTAGGGCAGGGGAGGGATCAGCCCCAGCATTTT. Translating gives CASSVGQGRDQPQHF. V and J are TRBV9 and TRBJ1-5; maybe TRBD1 (6 bases). This CDR3 has 15 amino acids. V was pared by 0 bases and J by 5 bases, with 12 bases between. The germline V gene encodes CDR1 SGDLS and CDR2 YYNGEE.

The sample holds many counts of this clonotype. Written as DNA, the CDR3 is TGTGCCAGTAGTATACGAGACGAGCAGTACTTC. Amino acid sequence: CASSIRDEQYF. The J gene is TRBJ2-7, the V gene TRBV19; D is uncertain. V was pared by 2 bases and J by 5 bases, with 4 bases between. The CDR3 is 11 residues long. The germline V gene has CDR1 LNHDA and CDR2 SQIVND (reference sequence).

The rearrangement uses TRBV12-3 or TRBV12-4 and TRBJ2-1, with 14 bases lining up with TRBD2. This CDR3 has 15 amino acids. Trimming took 8 bases from V and 4 from J; bases not matched to a gene: 4. Here the CDR3 reads CASGGTSGGYNEQFF. The CDR3 DNA is TGTGCCAGCGGGGGGACTAGCGGGGGTTACAATGAGCAGTTCTTC.

This clonotype was recorded at least ten times. The gene calls are TRBV12-5 and TRBJ2-2; D not certain. This CDR3 spans 15 amino acids. Germline CDR1 LGHNT, CDR2 FRNRAP. The germline V and J ends were trimmed by 1 base and 3 bases, with 9 bases remaining between them. CDR3 sequence (DNA): TGTGCTAGTGGTTTGGGTGTAGGTGACACCGGGGAGCTGTTTTTT. Its protein is CASGLGVGDTGELFF.

In this sample, this clonotype turned up many times. Written as DNA, the CDR3 is TGTGCCAGCAGCTTACTTCGGGGGGCGGACGGGGAGCTGTTTTTT. Its protein product is CASSLLRGADGELFF. The gene calls are TRBV7-2 and TRBJ2-2, with a tentative D call TRBD2 (7 bases). V was clipped by 2 bases and J by 7 bases, with 14 bases between them. The CDR3 consists of 15 residues. Germline V gene data show CDR1 as SGHTA and CDR2 as FQGNSA. Complete variable domain (other parts from reference TRBV7-2 and TRBJ2-2): GAGVSQSPSNKVTEKGKDVELRCDPISGHTALYWYRQSLGQGLEFLIYFQGNSAPDKSGLPSDRFSAERTGGSVSTLTIQRTQQEDSAVYLCASSLLRGADGELFFGEGSRLTVL.